This TCR beta chain was captured by sequencing in a study of OX40 agonist ivuxolimab in advanced cancers. Turning to the study itself: Hepatocellular carcinoma, melanoma, renal cell or head and neck cancer was diagnosed in the dose-escalation patients.

As to this clone: Its specificity is not known.

Per the germline V gene, CDR1 is LNHDA and CDR2 is SQIVND (reference sequence). With 5 bases removed from V and 2 bases from J, the gap between germline ends came to 19 bases. The CDR3 is 17 amino acids. The study, taken as a whole, reports: On average, CD8+ T cells showed a greater number of expanded clones than CD4+.

Data came from immunoSEQ multiplex PCR; TCRdb stores just in-frame clones and leaves some out. This table has approximately 78,000 clones, around 89% appearing once. The source material was CD4+ or CD8+ T cells sorted from blood, sampled in a trial of the OX40 agonist ivuxolimab. The chain uses TRBV19 and TRBJ2-1; the D gene is possibly TRBD1 (6 bases). This TCR was sampled from an adult with an advanced solid tumor such as melanoma, head and neck, liver or kidney cancer. Here the CDR3 DNA reads TGTGCCAGTAGTGTCGCCGGAACAGGGTACGCCTACAATGAGCAGTTCTTC. Translating it yields CASSVAGTGYAYNEQFF. Full variable domain (outside the CDR3, taken from reference TRBV19 and TRBJ2-1): DGGITQSPKYLFRKEGQNVTLSCEQNLNHDAMYWYRQDPGQGLRLIYYSQIVNDFQKGDIAEGYSVSREKKESFPLTVTSAQKNPTAFYLCASSVAGTGYAYNEQFFGPGTRLTVL.